This TCR beta chain was observed in a study of OX40 agonist ivuxolimab in advanced cancers. Whole-study context: Ivuxolimab was delivered to patients intravenously every 2 weeks at doses spanning 0.01 to 10 mg/kg. The study enrolled dose-escalation patients with hepatocellular carcinoma, melanoma, renal cell or head and neck cancer.

Notes on the study in general: Expanded clones tended on average to be more numerous among CD8+ T cells than CD4+.

The CDR3 runs 14 residues. V was cut by 2 bases and J by 7 bases, with 12 bases left in between. The V gene's germline CDR1 is SGHAT and CDR2 FQNNGV. The data were produced by immunoSEQ multiplex PCR, yet TCRdb's version contains in-frame clones alone and is incomplete. The sample records tens of thousands of clones, around nine tenths being singletons. Details on this clone: No antigen is known for it.

This TCR was sampled from an adult with an advanced solid tumor such as melanoma, head and neck, liver or kidney cancer. The chain recombines TRBV11-2 with TRBJ1-5; TRBD1 might be the D (5 bases). The sequenced sample was CD4+ or CD8+ T cells sorted from blood, obtained in a trial of the OX40 agonist ivuxolimab. The CDR3 region has the DNA TGTGCCAGCAGCTTATCCGGGACGAACCAGCCCCAGCATTTT. Translated: CASSLSGTNQPQHF.